This TCR beta chain was found in a study of CD8 T cells in Susac syndrome. When the RNA was reverse transcribed, random hexamers were used with an input of roughly 0.45 to 1 ug. TCRdb itself ran the immunoSEQ multiplex PCR reads through MiXCR, one entry per CDR3 protein. Of 180,000 or so distinct CDR3 sequences in the sample, about 94% were seen once. Trimming cost V 3 bases and J 7 bases; bases outside gene matches: 9. Germline-derived CDR1 and CDR2 are SGHRS and YFSETQ. This CDR3 has 15 amino acids. Sequenced material: CD4+ T cells from PBMCs. This TCR was sampled from a human donor with Susac syndrome. The chain has TRBV5-1 and TRBJ2-1; TRBD2 matches at 8 bases. This CDR3 is CASSSTASGSNEQFF. CDR3 DNA: TGCGCCAGCAGCTCAACCGCTAGCGGGTCTAATGAGCAGTTCTTC. The complete variable domain, with remaining parts taken from reference TRBV5-1 and TRBJ2-1, reads KAGVTQTPRYLIKTRGQQVTLSCSPISGHRSVSWYQQTPGQGLQFLFEYFSETQRNKGNFPGRFSGRQFSNSRSEMNVSTLELGDSALYLCASSSTASGSNEQFFGPGTRLTVL.